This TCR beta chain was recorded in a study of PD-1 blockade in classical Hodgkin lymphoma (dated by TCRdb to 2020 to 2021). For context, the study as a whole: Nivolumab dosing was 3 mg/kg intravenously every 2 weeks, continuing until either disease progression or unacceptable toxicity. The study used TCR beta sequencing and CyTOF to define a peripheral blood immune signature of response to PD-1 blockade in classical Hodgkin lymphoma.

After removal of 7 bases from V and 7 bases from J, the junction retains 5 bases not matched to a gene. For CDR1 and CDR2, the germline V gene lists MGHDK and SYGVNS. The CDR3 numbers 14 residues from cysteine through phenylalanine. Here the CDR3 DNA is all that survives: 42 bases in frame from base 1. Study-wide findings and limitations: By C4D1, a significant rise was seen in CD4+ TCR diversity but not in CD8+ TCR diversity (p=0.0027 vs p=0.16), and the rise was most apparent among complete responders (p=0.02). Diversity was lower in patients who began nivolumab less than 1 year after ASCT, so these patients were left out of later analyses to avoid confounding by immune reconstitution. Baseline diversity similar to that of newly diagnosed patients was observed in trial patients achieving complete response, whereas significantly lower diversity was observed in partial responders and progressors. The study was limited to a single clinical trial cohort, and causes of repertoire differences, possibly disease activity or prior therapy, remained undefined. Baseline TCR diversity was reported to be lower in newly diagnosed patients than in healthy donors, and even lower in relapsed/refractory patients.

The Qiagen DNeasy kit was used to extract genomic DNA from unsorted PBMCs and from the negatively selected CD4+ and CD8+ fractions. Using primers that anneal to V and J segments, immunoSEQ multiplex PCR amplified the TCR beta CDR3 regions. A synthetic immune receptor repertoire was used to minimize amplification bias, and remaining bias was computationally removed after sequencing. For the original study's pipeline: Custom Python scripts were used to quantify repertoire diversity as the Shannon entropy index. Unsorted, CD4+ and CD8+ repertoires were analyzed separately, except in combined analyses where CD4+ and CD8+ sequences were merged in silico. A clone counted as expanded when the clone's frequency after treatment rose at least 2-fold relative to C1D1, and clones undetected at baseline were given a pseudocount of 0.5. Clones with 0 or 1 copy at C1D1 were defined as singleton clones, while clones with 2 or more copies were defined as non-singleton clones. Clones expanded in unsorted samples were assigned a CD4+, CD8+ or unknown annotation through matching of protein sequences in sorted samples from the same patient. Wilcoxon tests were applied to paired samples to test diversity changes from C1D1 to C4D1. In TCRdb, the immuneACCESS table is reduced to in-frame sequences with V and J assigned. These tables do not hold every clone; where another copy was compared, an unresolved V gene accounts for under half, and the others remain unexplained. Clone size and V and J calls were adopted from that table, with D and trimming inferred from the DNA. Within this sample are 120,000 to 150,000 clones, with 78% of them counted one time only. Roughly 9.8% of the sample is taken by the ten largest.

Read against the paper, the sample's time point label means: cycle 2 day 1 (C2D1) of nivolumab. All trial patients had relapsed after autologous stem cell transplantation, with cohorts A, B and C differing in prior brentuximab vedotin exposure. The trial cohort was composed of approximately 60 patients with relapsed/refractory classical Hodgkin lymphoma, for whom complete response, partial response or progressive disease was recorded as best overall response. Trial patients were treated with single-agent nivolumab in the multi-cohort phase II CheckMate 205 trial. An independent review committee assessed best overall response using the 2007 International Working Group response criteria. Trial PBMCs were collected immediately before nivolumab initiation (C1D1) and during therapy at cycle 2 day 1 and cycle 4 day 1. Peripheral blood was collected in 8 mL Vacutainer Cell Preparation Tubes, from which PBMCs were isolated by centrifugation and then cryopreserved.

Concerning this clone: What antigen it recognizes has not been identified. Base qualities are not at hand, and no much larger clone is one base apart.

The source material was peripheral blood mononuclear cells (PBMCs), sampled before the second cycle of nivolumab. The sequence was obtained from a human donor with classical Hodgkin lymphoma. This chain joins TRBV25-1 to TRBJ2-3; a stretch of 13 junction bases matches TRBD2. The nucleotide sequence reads TGTGCCAGCACACTAGCGGGAGGGACGAATACGCAGTATTTT. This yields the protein CASTLAGGTNTQYF.